This is a list of T cell receptor beta chains from one sample in a study of CXCR3-negative and CXCR3-positive naive CD8 T cells. Reprocessing the 5' RACE reads, TCRdb reports a single entry for every CDR3 protein and omits DNA. The sample totals around 40,000 distinct CDR3 sequences. The sample consisted of memory CD8+ T cells from blood. The source is a human donor in good health. Some clones in this sample may be carry-over from other donors' samples. The CDR3 runs from the conserved cysteine through the conserved F or W. Clone size is stated in some rows and not others, as once, few, many or a class when expanded.

size	V	J	CDR3
.	TRBV12-3/TRBV12-4	TRBJ2-6	CASRAGANVLTF
.	TRBV7-6	TRBJ2-7	CASSLDGTAGEQYF
.	TRBV15	TRBJ2-7	CATSRDFRLYEQYF
.	TRBV9	TRBJ1-2	CASSVDYGTVYGYTF
.	TRBV29-1	TRBJ1-1	CSVEGYLTEAFF
.	TRBV11-3	TRBJ2-1	CASSPRTGVEGYNEQFF
.	TRBV5-1	TRBJ2-7	CASSTDRDYYEQYF
medium-sized	TRBV20-1	TRBJ2-3	CSAKLAGVPSVTDTQYF
.	TRBV7-3	TRBJ2-5	CASSLILAETQYF
.	TRBV7-9	TRBJ2-1	CASSLGAGDEQFF
.	TRBV6-5	TRBJ1-1	CASSYSPPRANTEAFF
.	TRBV18	TRBJ2-2	CASSLDDGTAYTGELFF
.	TRBV6-1	TRBJ2-2	CASSDPWGAGELFF
.	TRBV5-1	TRBJ2-1	CASSMDGDPSWGEQFF
.	TRBV6-5	TRBJ2-3	CASSPPGVRTDTQYF
.	TRBV28	TRBJ2-7	CASSFLNSYEQYF
.	TRBV27	TRBJ1-1	CASSFRDKNTEAFF
.	TRBV7-2	TRBJ2-7	CASSLGTSYHYEQYF
.	TRBV7-8	TRBJ1-1	CASSLGGSLLNTEAFF
.	TRBV6-1	TRBJ2-6	CASSEYGEISGANVLTF
.	TRBV19	TRBJ1-1	CASSIVLNTEAFF
.	TRBV27	TRBJ2-7	CASSWDRVGEQYF
.	TRBV29-1	TRBJ1-5	CSVDPGANQPQHF
.	TRBV4-3	TRBJ2-7	CASSQDRAGPYEQYF
.	TRBV2	TRBJ2-5	CASSWTGTETQYF
.	TRBV7-9	TRBJ2-7	CASSFPDRTYEQYF
.	TRBV9	TRBJ2-2	CASSAQKVQANTGELFF
.	TRBV28	TRBJ2-2	CASSRGPTGELFF
.	TRBV7-2	TRBJ2-7	CASSLSPQPYEQYF
.	TRBV7-8	TRBJ2-1	CASSLEGVYNEQFF
.	TRBV11-3	TRBJ2-1	CASSLREAYNEQFF